The rows below give T cell receptor beta chains drawn from one sample of a study of blood T cell repertoires in COVID-19. Measured with immunoSEQ multiplex PCR; TCRdb has only the in-frame clones, and not every one. Of around 71,000 clones listed, over 60% are singletons. The material sequenced was peripheral blood. These receptors all come from a woman of 80 years or more with active or convalescent COVID-19. Each CDR3 is given with its conserved first and last residue.

j_gene: TRBJ1-1; v_gene: TRBV12-3/TRBV12-4; CDR3aa: CASLLPNRAEAFF
j_gene: TRBJ1-2; v_gene: TRBV19; CDR3aa: CASSIAGSYGYTF
j_gene: TRBJ2-7; v_gene: TRBV10-3; CDR3aa: CATGQEYEQYF
j_gene: TRBJ2-2; v_gene: TRBV6-5; CDR3aa: CASSIEGNTGELFF
j_gene: TRBJ1-5; v_gene: TRBV6-6; CDR3aa: CASSLGQNQPQHF
j_gene: TRBJ1-1; v_gene: TRBV4-3; CDR3aa: CASSQEAGEPAEAFF
j_gene: TRBJ2-7; v_gene: TRBV7-6; CDR3aa: CASSPLAGGGYEQYF
j_gene: TRBJ1-1; v_gene: TRBV4-3; CDR3aa: CASSQPGHLNTEAFF
j_gene: TRBJ1-2; v_gene: TRBV12-3/TRBV12-4; CDR3aa: CASSLSLNYGYTF
j_gene: TRBJ1-2; v_gene: TRBV6-2/TRBV6-3; CDR3aa: CASSYGFRQDYGYTF
j_gene: TRBJ2-2; v_gene: TRBV2; CDR3aa: CASSPRTSGAGELFF
j_gene: TRBJ2-2; v_gene: TRBV7-2; CDR3aa: CASSPSGGNTGELFF
j_gene: TRBJ1-2; v_gene: TRBV5-1; CDR3aa: CASSLARDRGYTF